The clone carrying this T cell receptor beta chain was detected a few times. Its cognate antigen is unknown. An Oncomine TCR Beta short-read assay was used to sequence the DNA from cultured CD4+ T cells. One entry per CDR3 protein, called by TCRdb with MiXCR from the PCR reads. The sample holds about 16,000 distinct CDR3 sequences; roughly 54% are singletons and the top ten take around 21%. Treatment indicated: roughly 10-day PBMC culture with coronavirus spike peptide pools or control peptides (ViraFEST assay). The data belong to a study of vaccination and CD4 T cells after COVID-19. In the study overall: Collection of post-COVID samples occurred a median approximately 94 days after diagnosis, spanning a range of 35 to 161. Stimuli were overlapping spike peptide pools of SARS-CoV-2 and three common cold coronaviruses (HCoV-NL63, HCoV-OC43, HCoV-229E). For control cultures, the treatment was a CEFX pool, an HIV-1 Nef pool, or no peptide.

V was trimmed by 8 bases and J by 4 bases, leaving 11 bases between them. The CDR3 is 12 residues long. Germline values: CDR1 MNHNS, CDR2 SASEGT. V is TRBV6-1 and J is TRBJ1-2, with a tentative D call TRBD1 (5 bases). This sample comprised CD4+ T cells from blood, cultured in vitro, obtained before SARS-CoV-2 vaccination. The source is a human donor who had recovered from COVID-19. The CDR3 DNA follows: TGTGCCAGCGACCAGGGATCCTATGGCTACACCTTC. Translating gives CASDQGSYGYTF.